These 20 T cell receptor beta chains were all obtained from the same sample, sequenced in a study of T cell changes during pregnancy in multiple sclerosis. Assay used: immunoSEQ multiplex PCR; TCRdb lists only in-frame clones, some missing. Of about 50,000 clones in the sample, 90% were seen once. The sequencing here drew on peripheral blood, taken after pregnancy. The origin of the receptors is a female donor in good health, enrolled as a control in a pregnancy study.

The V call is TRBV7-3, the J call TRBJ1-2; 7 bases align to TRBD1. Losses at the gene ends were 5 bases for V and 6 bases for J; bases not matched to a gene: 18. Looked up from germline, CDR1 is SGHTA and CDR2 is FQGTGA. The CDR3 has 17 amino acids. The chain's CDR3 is CASSLGPGRGSVNGYTF. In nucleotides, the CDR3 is TGTGCCAGCAGCCTAGGCCCCGGCAGGGGGTCTGTGAATGGCTACACCTTC.

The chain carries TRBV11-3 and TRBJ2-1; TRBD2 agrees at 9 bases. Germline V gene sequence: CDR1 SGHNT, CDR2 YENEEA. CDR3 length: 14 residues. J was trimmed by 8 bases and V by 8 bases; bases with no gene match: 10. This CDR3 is CASGIASGTDEQFF. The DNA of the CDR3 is TGTGCCAGCGGGATTGCTAGCGGGACTGATGAGCAGTTCTTC. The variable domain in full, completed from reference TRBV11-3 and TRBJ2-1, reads EAGVVQSPRYKIIEKKQPVAFWCNPISGHNTLYWYLQNLGQGPELLIRYENEEAVDDSQLPKDRFSAERLKGVDSTLKIQPAELGDSAVYLCASGIASGTDEQFFGPGTRLTVL.

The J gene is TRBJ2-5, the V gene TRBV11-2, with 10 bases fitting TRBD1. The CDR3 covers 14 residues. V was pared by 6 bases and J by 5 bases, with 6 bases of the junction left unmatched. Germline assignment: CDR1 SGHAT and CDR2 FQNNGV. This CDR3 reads CASRAGQGIETQYF. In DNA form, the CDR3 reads TGTGCCAGCAGGGCGGGACAGGGGATTGAGACCCAGTACTTC.

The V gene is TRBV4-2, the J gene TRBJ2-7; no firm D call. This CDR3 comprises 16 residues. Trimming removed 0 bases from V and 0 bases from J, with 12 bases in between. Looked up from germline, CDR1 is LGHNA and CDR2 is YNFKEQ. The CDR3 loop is CASSQDLGDNSYEQYF. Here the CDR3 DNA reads TGTGCCAGCAGCCAAGACCTTGGCGACAACTCCTACGAGCAGTACTTC.

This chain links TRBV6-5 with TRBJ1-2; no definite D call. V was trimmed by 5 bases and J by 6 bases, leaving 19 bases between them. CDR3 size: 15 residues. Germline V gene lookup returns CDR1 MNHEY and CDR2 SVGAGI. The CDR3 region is CASSPRLRAADGYTF. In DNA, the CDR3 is TGTGCCAGCAGTCCTAGACTAAGGGCAGCCGATGGCTACACCTTC.

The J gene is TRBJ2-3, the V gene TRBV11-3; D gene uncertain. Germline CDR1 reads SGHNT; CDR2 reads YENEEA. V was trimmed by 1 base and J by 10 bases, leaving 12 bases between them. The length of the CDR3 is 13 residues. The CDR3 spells CASSLGRIEAQYF. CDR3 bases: TGTGCCAGCAGCTTAGGACGCATAGAGGCGCAGTATTTT.

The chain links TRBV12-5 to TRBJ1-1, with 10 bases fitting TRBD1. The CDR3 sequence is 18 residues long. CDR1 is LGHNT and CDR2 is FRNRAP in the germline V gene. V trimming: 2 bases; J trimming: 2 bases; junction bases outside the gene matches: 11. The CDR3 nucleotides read TGTGCTAGTGGTTTGACGGAATACCGGGACAGGGGAAACACTGAAGCTTTCTTT. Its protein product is CASGLTEYRDRGNTEAFF.

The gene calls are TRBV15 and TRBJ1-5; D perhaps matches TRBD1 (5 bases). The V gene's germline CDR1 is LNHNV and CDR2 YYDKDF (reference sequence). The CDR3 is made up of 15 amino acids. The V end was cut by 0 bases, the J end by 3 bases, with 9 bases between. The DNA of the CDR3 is TGTGCCACCAGCAGAGATGGGGGGTCCAATCAGCCCCAGCATTTT. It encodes CATSRDGGSNQPQHF.

In DNA form, the CDR3 reads TGTGCCACCAACGACGGAGCTAACTATGGCTACACCTTC. Protein: CATNDGANYGYTF. The chain couples TRBV15 to TRBJ1-2; D remains unclear. The CDR3 loop spans 13 amino acids. Trimming cost V 7 bases and J 0 bases, with 9 bases left between them. The V gene's germline CDR1 is LNHNV and CDR2 YYDKDF (reference sequence).

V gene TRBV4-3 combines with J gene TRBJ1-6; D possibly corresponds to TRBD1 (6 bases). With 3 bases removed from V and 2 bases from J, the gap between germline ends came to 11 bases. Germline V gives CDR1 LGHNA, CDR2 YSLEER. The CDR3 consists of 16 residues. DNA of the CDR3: TGCGCCAGCAGCCATCGGGACACGGCCTATAATTCACCCCTCCACTTT. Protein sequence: CASSHRDTAYNSPLHF.

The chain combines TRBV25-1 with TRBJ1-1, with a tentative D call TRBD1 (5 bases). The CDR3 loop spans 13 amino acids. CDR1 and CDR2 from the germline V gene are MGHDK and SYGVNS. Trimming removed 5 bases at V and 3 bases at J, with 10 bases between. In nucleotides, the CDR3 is TGTGCCAGCAGTCTACCGGGGGACACTGAAGCTTTCTTT. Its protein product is CASSLPGDTEAFF. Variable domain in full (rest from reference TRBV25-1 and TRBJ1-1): EADIYQTPRYLVIGTGKKITLECSQTMGHDKMYWYQQDPGMELHLIHYSYGVNSTEKGDLSSESTVSRIRTEHFPLTLESARPSHTSQYLCASSLPGDTEAFFGQGTRLTVV.

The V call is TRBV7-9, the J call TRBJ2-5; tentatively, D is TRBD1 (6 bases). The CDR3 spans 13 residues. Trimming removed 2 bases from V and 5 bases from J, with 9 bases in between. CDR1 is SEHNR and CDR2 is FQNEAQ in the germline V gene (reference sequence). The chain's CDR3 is CASSLWGQETQYF. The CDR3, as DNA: TGTGCCAGCAGCTTATGGGGGCAGGAGACCCAGTACTTC.

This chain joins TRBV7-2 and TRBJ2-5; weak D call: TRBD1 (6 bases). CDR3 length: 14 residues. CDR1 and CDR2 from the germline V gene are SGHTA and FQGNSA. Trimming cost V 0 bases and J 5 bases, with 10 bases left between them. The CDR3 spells CASSLAIQGETQYF. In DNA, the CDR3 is TGTGCCAGCAGCTTAGCGATTCAGGGGGAGACCCAGTACTTC.

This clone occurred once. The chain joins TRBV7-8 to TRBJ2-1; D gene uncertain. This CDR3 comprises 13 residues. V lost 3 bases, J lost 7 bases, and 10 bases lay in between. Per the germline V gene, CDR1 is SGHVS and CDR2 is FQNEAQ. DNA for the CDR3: TGTGCCAGCAGCTTGAGGAGCCGGAATGAGCAGTTCTTC. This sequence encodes CASSLRSRNEQFF.

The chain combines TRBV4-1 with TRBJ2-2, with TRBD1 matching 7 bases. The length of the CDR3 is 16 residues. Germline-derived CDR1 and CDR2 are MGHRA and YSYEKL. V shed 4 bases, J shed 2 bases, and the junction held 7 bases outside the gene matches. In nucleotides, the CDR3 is TGCGCCAGCAGCCTAGGACAGGAAGCTAACACCGGGGAGCTGTTTTTT. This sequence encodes CASSLGQEANTGELFF.

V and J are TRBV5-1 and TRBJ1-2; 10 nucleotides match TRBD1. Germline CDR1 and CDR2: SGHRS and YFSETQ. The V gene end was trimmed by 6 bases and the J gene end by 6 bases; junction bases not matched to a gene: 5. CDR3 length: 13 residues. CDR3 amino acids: CASNTGTGDGYTF. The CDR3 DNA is TGCGCCAGCAACACCGGGACAGGGGATGGCTACACCTTC.

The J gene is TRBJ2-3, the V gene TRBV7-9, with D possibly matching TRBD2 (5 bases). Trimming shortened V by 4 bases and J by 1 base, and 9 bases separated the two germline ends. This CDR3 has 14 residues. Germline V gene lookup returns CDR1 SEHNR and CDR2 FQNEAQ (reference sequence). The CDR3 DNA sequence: TGTGCCAGCAGCTGGGAGTACGGCACAGATACGCAGTATTTT. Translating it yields CASSWEYGTDTQYF.

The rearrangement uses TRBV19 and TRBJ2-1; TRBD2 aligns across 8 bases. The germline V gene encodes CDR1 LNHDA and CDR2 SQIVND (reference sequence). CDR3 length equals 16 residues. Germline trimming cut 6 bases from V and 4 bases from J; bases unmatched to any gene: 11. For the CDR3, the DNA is TGTGCCAGTAGCCTCCGGGGCGGGGGGTCTTACAATGAGCAGTTCTTC. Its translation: CASSLRGGGSYNEQFF.

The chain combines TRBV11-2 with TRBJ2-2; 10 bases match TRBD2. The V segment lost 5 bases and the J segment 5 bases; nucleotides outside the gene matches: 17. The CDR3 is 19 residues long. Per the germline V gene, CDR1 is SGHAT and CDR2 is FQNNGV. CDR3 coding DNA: TGTGCCAGCAGCCCAGAGGGGCTAGCGGGAGTATCGGGTACCGGGGAGCTGTTTTTT. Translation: CASSPEGLAGVSGTGELFF.

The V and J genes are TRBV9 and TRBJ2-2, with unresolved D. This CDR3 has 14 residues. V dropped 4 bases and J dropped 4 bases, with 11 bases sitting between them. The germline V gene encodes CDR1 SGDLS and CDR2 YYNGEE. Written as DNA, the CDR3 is TGTGCCAGCAGCTCCCCTGGTAGCACCGGGGAGCTGTTTTTT. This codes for CASSSPGSTGELFF. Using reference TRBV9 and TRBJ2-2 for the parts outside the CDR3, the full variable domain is DSGVTQTPKHLITATGQRVTLRCSPRSGDLSVYWYQQSLDQGLQFLIQYYNGEERAKGNILERFSAQQFPDLHSELNLSSLELGDSALYFCASSSPGSTGELFFGEGSRLTVL.